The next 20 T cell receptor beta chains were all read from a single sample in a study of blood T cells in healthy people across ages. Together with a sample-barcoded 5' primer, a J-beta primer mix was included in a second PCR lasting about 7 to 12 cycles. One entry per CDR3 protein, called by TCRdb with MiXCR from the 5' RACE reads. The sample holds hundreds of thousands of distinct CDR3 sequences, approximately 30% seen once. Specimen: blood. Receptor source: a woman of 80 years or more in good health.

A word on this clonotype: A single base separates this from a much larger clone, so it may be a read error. The CDR3 reads CASRELGAYNEQFF. CDR3 sequence (DNA): TGTGCCAGCAGGGAGCTAGGCGCCTACAATGAGCAGTTCTTC. V usage is TRBV6-1 and J usage is TRBJ2-1; D remains unclear. Trimming cost V 6 bases and J 2 bases, with 11 bases left between them. The germline gives CDR1 MNHNS, CDR2 SASEGT. The length of the CDR3 is 14 residues.

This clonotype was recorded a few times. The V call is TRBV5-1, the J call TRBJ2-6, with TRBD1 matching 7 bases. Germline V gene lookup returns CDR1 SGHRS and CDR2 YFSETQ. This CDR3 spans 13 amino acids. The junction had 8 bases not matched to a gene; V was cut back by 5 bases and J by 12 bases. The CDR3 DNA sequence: TGCGCCAGCAGGTCTGACAGGGTGGGCGTCCTGACTTTC. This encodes CASRSDRVGVLTF.

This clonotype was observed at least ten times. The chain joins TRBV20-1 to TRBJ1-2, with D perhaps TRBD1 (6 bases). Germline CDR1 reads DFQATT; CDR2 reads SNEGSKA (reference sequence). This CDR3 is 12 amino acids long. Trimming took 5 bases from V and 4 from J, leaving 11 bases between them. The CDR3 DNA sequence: TGCAGTGCTCAAGGGGGGGCCTATGGCTACACCTTC. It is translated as CSAQGGAYGYTF.

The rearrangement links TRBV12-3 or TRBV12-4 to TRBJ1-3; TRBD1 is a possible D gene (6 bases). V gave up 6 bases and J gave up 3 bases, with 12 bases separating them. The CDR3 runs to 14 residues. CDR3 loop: CASRTTGYGNTIYF. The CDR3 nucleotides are TGTGCCAGCAGGACTACAGGGTATGGAAACACCATATATTTT.

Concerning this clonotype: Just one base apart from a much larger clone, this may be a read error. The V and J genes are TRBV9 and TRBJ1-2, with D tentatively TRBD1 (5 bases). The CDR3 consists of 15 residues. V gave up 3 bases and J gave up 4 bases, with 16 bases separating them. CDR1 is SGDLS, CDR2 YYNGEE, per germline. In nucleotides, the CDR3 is TGTGCCAGCAGCGCGTCGACAGCTAAGGCCTATGGCTACACCTTC. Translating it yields CASSASTAKAYGYTF.

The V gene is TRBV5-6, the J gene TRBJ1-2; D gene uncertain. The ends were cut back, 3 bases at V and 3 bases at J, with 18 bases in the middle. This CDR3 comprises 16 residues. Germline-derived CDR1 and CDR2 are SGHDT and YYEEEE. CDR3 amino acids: CASSSMDGRIYYGYTF. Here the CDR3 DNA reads TGTGCCAGCAGCTCGATGGACGGGAGAATCTACTATGGCTACACCTTC.

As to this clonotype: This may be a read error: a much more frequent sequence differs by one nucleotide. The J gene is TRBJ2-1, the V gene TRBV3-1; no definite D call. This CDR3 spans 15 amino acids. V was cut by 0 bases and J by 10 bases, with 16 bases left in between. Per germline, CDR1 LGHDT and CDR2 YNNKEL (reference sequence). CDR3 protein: CASSQDETSFEEQFF. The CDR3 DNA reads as TGTGCCAGCAGCCAAGATGAGACATCTTTCGAGGAGCAGTTCTTC.

CDR3: CASSLTPGLAANEQYF. In DNA, the CDR3 is TGTGCCAGCAGCCTTACTCCGGGACTAGCGGCCAATGAGCAGTACTTC. This chain joins TRBV7-9 and TRBJ2-7; TRBD2 agrees at 11 bases. This CDR3 is built from 16 residues. From germline, CDR1 is SEHNR and CDR2 FQNEAQ (reference sequence). Trimming at V came to 5 bases and at J to 7 bases, leaving 13 bases not matched to a gene.

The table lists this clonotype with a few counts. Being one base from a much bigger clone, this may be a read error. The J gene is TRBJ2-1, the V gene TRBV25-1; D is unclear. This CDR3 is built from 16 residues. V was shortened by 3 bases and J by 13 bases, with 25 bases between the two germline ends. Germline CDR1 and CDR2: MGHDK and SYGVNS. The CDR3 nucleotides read TGTGCCAGCAGTGACCGCTTGAGCCCCGCGACGGAGACCCAGTTCTTC. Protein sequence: CASSDRLSPATETQFF.

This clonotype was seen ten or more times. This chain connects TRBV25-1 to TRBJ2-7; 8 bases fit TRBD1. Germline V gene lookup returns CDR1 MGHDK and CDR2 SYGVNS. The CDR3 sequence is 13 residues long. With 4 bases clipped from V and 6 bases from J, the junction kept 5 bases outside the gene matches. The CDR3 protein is CASSVQGAGEQYF. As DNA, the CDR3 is TGTGCCAGCAGTGTGCAGGGGGCAGGCGAGCAGTACTTC.

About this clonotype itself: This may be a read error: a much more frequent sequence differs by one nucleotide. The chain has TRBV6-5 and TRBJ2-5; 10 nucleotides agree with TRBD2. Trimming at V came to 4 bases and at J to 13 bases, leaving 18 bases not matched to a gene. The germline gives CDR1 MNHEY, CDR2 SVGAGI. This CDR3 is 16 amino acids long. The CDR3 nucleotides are TGTGCCAGCAGTTCCCACGCCGGGACTAGCGCCTTGGGGCGGTACTTC. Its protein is CASSSHAGTSALGRYF.

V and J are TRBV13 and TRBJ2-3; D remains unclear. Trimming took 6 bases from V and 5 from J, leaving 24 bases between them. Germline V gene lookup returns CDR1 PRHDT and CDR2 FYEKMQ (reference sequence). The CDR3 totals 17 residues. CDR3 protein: CASSHRANGFPVDTQYF. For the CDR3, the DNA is TGTGCCAGCAGTCACCGGGCTAACGGGTTCCCCGTAGATACGCAGTATTTT.

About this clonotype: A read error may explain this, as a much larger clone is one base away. Here the CDR3 reads CASSVEAAGTQFF. As DNA, the CDR3 is TGTGCCAGCAGCGTAGAGGCGGCGGGGACCCAGTTCTTC. This chain joins TRBV9 and TRBJ2-1, with D tentatively TRBD2 (6 bases). V gave up 0 bases and J gave up 13 bases, with 14 bases separating them. CDR1 and CDR2 (germline): SGDLS, YYNGEE. The CDR3 spans 13 residues.

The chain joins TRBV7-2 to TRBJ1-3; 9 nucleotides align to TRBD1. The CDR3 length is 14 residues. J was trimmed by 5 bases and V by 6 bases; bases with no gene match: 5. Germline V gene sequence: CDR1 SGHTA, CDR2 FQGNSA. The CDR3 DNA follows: TGTGCCAGCAGATCCGGACAGGGGAGAAACACCATATATTTT. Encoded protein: CASRSGQGRNTIYF.

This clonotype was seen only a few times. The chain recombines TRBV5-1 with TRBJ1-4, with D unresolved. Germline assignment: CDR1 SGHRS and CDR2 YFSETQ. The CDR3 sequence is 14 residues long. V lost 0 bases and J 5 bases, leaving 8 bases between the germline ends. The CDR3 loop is CASSLAGLNEKLFF. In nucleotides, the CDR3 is TGCGCCAGCAGCTTGGCAGGACTAAATGAAAAACTGTTTTTT.

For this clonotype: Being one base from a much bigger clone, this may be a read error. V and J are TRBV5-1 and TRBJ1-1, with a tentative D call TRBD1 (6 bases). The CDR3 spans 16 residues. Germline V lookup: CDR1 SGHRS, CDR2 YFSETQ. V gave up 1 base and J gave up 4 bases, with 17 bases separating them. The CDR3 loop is CASSLSPRGGTTEAFF. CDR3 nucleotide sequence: TGCGCCAGCAGCTTGAGCCCTAGGGGGGGTACCACTGAAGCTTTCTTT.

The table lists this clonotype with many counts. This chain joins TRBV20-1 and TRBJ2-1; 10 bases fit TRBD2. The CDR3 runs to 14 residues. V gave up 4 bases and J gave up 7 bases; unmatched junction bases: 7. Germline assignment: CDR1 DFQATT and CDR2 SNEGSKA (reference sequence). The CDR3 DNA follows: TGCAGTGCTAATAAGCGGGGGGGCCAAAATGAGCAGTTCTTC. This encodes CSANKRGGQNEQFF.

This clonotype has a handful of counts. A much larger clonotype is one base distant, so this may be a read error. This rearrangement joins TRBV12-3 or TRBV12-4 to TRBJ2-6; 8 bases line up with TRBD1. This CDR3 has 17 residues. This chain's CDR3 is CASSAGTGGSGANVRTF. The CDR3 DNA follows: TGTGCCAGCTCCGCCGGGACAGGCGGGTCAGGGGCCAACGTCCGGACTTTC.

The CDR3 sequence is CSARRAGGAANEQFF. CDR3 sequence (DNA): TGCAGTGCTAGAAGAGCGGGGGGTGCGGCAAATGAGCAGTTCTTC. This chain links TRBV20-1 with TRBJ2-1; 9 bases map to TRBD2. Germline V gene lookup returns CDR1 DFQATT and CDR2 SNEGSKA (reference sequence). The V and J ends lost 2 bases and 7 bases, in that order; junction bases with no gene match: 9. This CDR3 has 15 amino acids.

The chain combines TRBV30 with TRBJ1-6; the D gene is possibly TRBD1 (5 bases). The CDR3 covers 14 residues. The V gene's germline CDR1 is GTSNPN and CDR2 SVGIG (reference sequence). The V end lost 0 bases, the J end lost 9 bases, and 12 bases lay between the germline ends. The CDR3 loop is CAWSVSTQGSPLHF. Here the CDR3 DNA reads TGTGCCTGGAGTGTATCTACCCAGGGTTCACCCCTCCACTTT.